The 28 T cell receptor beta chains listed next were all sequenced from one sample in a study of human versus mouse CDR3 diversity and MHC coevolution. Sequencing was performed with immunoSEQ multiplex PCR; in TCRdb, only in-frame clones are kept and a portion is missing. Of 55,000 to 65,000 clones in the sample, around 94% were seen once. Source material: naive CD4+ T cells from blood. Sample subset: CD45RO-negative CD62L-positive naive CD4 T cells. The receptors were gathered from a person in their sixties or seventies in good health.

This chain links TRBV6-5 with TRBJ2-1; D may be TRBD1 (5 bases). This CDR3 region has 13 residues. V was shortened by 1 base and J by 7 bases, with 8 bases between the two germline ends. The V gene's germline CDR1 is MNHEY and CDR2 SVGAGI. CDR3 coding DNA: TGTGCCAGCAGTTACTTTGACAGTAATGAGCAGTTCTTC. Its translation: CASSYFDSNEQFF.

This chain joins TRBV9 and TRBJ2-4; 8 nucleotides align to TRBD1. With 0 bases clipped from V and 6 bases from J, the junction kept 14 bases outside the gene matches. The CDR3 spans 18 residues. In germline, CDR1 is SGDLS, CDR2 YYNGEE. CDR3 nucleotide sequence: TGTGCCAGCAGCGTAGCTACAGGGACAGGATCCGTCGGAAACATTCAGTACTTC. This codes for CASSVATGTGSVGNIQYF.

This chain joins TRBV9 and TRBJ2-7; possible D gene TRBD1, 5 bases. From germline, CDR1 is SGDLS and CDR2 YYNGEE. V shed 0 bases and J shed 3 bases, with 13 bases lying between them. The CDR3 extends over 15 amino acids. As DNA, the CDR3 is TGTGCCAGCAGCGTAGAAGCAGGGTGGGGCTACGAGCAGTACTTC. Encoded protein: CASSVEAGWGYEQYF.

This clone has only a few counts. The chain uses TRBV21-1 and TRBJ1-1. TRBV21-1 is reported as a pseudogene. This CDR3 has 19 residues. Written as DNA, the CDR3 is TGTGCCAGCAGCAAAGTACCAGGGCTTGGACTAAAGATGAACACTGAAGCTTTCTTT. Its translation: CASSKVPGLGLKMNTEAFF.

The V gene is TRBV5-1, the J gene TRBJ2-3, with 8 positions matching TRBD1. The germline gives CDR1 SGHRS, CDR2 YFSETQ. CDR3 size: 16 residues. With V trimmed by 3 bases and J by 3 bases, 9 bases remained unmatched. The CDR3 spells CASSWGPGGGTDTQYF. In DNA form, the CDR3 reads TGCGCCAGCAGCTGGGGACCAGGGGGCGGGACAGATACGCAGTATTTT.

V gene TRBV28 combines with J gene TRBJ2-1, with 8 positions matching TRBD2. CDR3 length equals 15 residues. Trimming cost V 3 bases and J 12 bases; bases outside gene matches: 13. Germline CDR1 is MDHEN and CDR2 is SYDVKM. The CDR3 DNA follows: TGTGCCAGCAGTTTGGAGGCTAGCGCCCGGGGGGGGCAGTTCTTC. It translates to CASSLEASARGGQFF.

The genes are TRBV7-9 and TRBJ2-3, with D perhaps matching TRBD2 (5 bases). CDR3 length: 14 residues. Trimming stripped 5 bases from V and 4 bases from J, with 13 bases between. Germline CDR1 and CDR2: SEHNR and FQNEAQ (reference sequence). CDR3 amino acids: CASSVSVAPDTQYF. CDR3 bases: TGTGCCAGCAGCGTTAGCGTCGCGCCAGATACGCAGTATTTT. The complete variable domain, with remaining parts taken from reference TRBV7-9 and TRBJ2-3, reads DTGVSQNPRHKITKRGQNVTFRCDPISEHNRLYWYRQTLGQGPEFLTYFQNEAQLEKSRLLSDRFSAERPKGSFSTLEIQRTEQGDSAMYLCASSVSVAPDTQYFGPGTRLTVL.

The chain couples TRBV2 to TRBJ2-7; the D is unclear. V was pared by 5 bases and J by 1 base, with 6 bases between. Per the germline V gene, CDR1 is SNHLY and CDR2 is FYNNEI. This CDR3 contains 12 residues. DNA of the CDR3: TGTGCCAGCAGTCCGGGTTCCTACGAGCAGTACTTC. Encoded protein: CASSPGSYEQYF.

The DNA of the CDR3 is TGCGCCAGCAGCTTTGACCGGGACAGCTTTGGTTCACCCCTCCACTTT. This codes for CASSFDRDSFGSPLHF. V is TRBV5-1 and J is TRBJ1-6, with TRBD1 matching over 7 bases. The CDR3 contains 16 residues. V gave up 2 bases and J gave up 9 bases; unmatched junction bases: 11. Germline loops: CDR1 SGHRS, CDR2 YFSETQ.

The V and J genes are TRBV15 and TRBJ2-7, with 7 bases lining up with TRBD2. V shed 1 base, J shed 0 bases, and the junction held 6 bases outside the gene matches. The V gene's germline CDR1 is LNHNV and CDR2 YYDKDF (reference sequence). CDR3 size: 16 residues. CDR3: CATSRGRAGDSYEQYF. The CDR3 bases are TGTGCCACCAGCAGAGGACGGGCGGGAGACTCCTACGAGCAGTACTTC. Based on the CDR3 plus reference TRBV15 and TRBJ2-7, the full variable domain is DAMVIQNPRYQVTQFGKPVTLSCSQTLNHNVMYWYQQKSSQAPKLLFHYYDKDFNNEADTPDNFQSRRPNTSFCFLDIRSPGLGDTAMYLCATSRGRAGDSYEQYFGPGTRLTVT.

J is TRBJ1-1 and V is TRBV5-6; 7 positions match TRBD1. The CDR3 is 15 amino acids. The germline V gene has CDR1 SGHDT and CDR2 YYEEEE. The junction had 4 bases not matched to a gene; V was cut back by 1 base and J by 1 base. CDR3 loop: CASSLLGQTNTEAFF. The CDR3 DNA is TGTGCCAGCAGCTTGTTGGGACAGACGAACACTGAAGCTTTCTTT.

The V gene is TRBV5-4, the J gene TRBJ2-7; 10 bases are a match to TRBD1. Germline V gives CDR1 SGHNT, CDR2 YYREEE (reference sequence). With V trimmed by 7 bases and J by 3 bases, 10 bases remained unmatched. The CDR3 spans 15 residues. The CDR3 DNA follows: TGTGCCAGCCCCTCGGGGGACAGGGGTCTCTACGAGCAGTACTTC. Its translation is CASPSGDRGLYEQYF. Drawing the rest from reference TRBV5-4 and TRBJ2-7, the complete variable domain is ETGVTQSPTHLIKTRGQQVTLRCSSQSGHNTVSWYQQALGQGPQFIFQYYREEENGRGNFPPRFSGLQFPNYSSELNVNALELDDSALYLCASPSGDRGLYEQYFGPGTRLTVT.

The chain links TRBV7-9 to TRBJ1-2; a weak D match, TRBD1 (6 bases). V shed 1 base and J shed 7 bases, with 10 bases lying between them. Germline lookup yields CDR1 SEHNR and CDR2 FQNEAQ (reference sequence). This CDR3 has 13 amino acids. CDR3 DNA: TGTGCCAGCAGCTTAGGGTGGACAGCTGGCTACACCTTC. The encoded protein is CASSLGWTAGYTF. Together with reference TRBV7-9 and TRBJ1-2, the CDR3 gives the full variable domain: DTGVSQNPRHKITKRGQNVTFRCDPISEHNRLYWYRQTLGQGPEFLTYFQNEAQLEKSRLLSDRFSAERPKGSFSTLEIQRTEQGDSAMYLCASSLGWTAGYTFGSGTRLTVV.

This chain connects TRBV6-1 to TRBJ2-3, with D possibly TRBD1 on 5 matching bases. Germline V CDR1 and CDR2: MNHNS, SASEGT. V lost 6 bases to trimming and J lost 3 bases, with 7 bases between them. The CDR3 is made up of 12 amino acids. CDR3 DNA sequence: TGTGCCAGCAGGACAGTTACAGATACGCAGTATTTT. Translation: CASRTVTDTQYF.

V and J are TRBV5-1 and TRBJ2-3, with TRBD1 matching over 9 bases. Trimming took 0 bases from V and 9 from J; bases not matched to a gene: 5. The V gene's germline CDR1 is SGHRS and CDR2 YFSETQ. The CDR3 length is 14 residues. The CDR3 coding sequence is TGCGCCAGCAGCTTGGAGGACAGGGGTGGGACGCAGTATTTT. Amino acids: CASSLEDRGGTQYF. Using reference TRBV5-1 and TRBJ2-3 for the parts outside the CDR3, the full variable domain is KAGVTQTPRYLIKTRGQQVTLSCSPISGHRSVSWYQQTPGQGLQFLFEYFSETQRNKGNFPGRFSGRQFSNSRSEMNVSTLELGDSALYLCASSLEDRGGTQYFGPGTRLTVL.

This chain joins TRBV27 and TRBJ2-7, with D perhaps matching TRBD1 (6 bases). This CDR3 is 13 amino acids long. The V and J ends lost 5 bases and 8 bases respectively, with 16 bases between them. CDR1 and CDR2 from the germline V gene are MNHEY and SMNVEV (reference sequence). CDR3 protein: CASSTRSGVKQYF. CDR3 DNA: TGTGCCAGCAGTACCAGATCAGGGGTGAAGCAGTACTTC.

Turning to this clone: One end of the junction is discordant with germline, which a read error may explain. This CDR3 is also generated by other DNA sequences in the sample. The chain uses TRBV7-3 and TRBJ2-3, with 10 bases fitting TRBD2. Germline V CDR1 and CDR2: SGHTA, FQGTGA. The CDR3 covers 17 residues. CDR3 residues: CASSLNGGTSGTDTQYF. CDR3 nucleotide sequence: TGTGCTAGCAGCTTAAATGGGGGGACTAGCGGCACAGATACGCAGTATTTT.

This chain uses TRBV30 with TRBJ1-2; no firm D call. V lost 4 bases, J lost 7 bases, and 13 bases lay in between. The CDR3 consists of 12 residues. The germline CDR1 and CDR2 sequences are GTSNPN and SVGIG (reference sequence). CDR3 in amino acids: CAWTSRPGGYTF. The DNA of the CDR3 is TGTGCCTGGACTTCCCGCCCAGGTGGCTACACCTTC.

The chain uses TRBV5-4 and TRBJ2-5, with TRBD2 identical over 7 bases. The J call may be mistaken, given a closer DNA end match to TRBJ2-7. Germline V gives CDR1 SGHNT, CDR2 YYREEE (reference sequence). The CDR3 spans 16 residues. CDR3 nucleotide sequence: TGTGCCAGCAGCTTAGGAGGCGGGAGTGGGTCCTACGAGCAGTACTTC. The encoded protein is CASSLGGGSGSYEQYF.

This chain uses TRBV30 with TRBJ2-7; 11 nucleotides line up with TRBD1. Germline CDR1 is GTSNPN and CDR2 is SVGIG (reference sequence). V shed 2 bases and J 6 bases; nucleotides not matched to a gene: 3. CDR3 length: 13 amino acids. The CDR3 is CAWSRDRGVEQYF. CDR3 nucleotides: TGTGCCTGGAGTAGGGACAGGGGGGTCGAGCAGTACTTC.

The chain carries TRBV18 and TRBJ2-5; possibly TRBD2 for D (5 bases). Trimming pared 3 bases from V and 5 bases from J, leaving 10 bases between. The CDR3 consists of 13 residues. The germline gives CDR1 KGHSH, CDR2 LQKENI. CDR3 residues: CASSPVSGETQYF. In DNA form, the CDR3 reads TGTGCCAGCTCACCGGTATCGGGGGAGACCCAGTACTTC.

CDR3 residues: CASSLGRGINTEAFF. The CDR3 DNA reads as TGCGCCAGCAGCCTCGGTCGGGGTATTAACACTGAAGCTTTCTTT. The chain carries TRBV5-1 and TRBJ1-1, with D uncertain. With 4 bases removed from V and 2 bases from J, the gap between germline ends came to 15 bases. Germline CDR1 reads SGHRS; CDR2 reads YFSETQ. This CDR3 spans 15 amino acids.

The rearrangement links TRBV5-1 to TRBJ2-6; 8 positions match TRBD2. The germline V gene has CDR1 SGHRS and CDR2 YFSETQ. Losses at the gene ends were 0 bases for V and 0 bases for J; bases not matched to a gene: 5. The CDR3 runs 18 residues. CDR3 nucleotide sequence: TGCGCCAGCAGCTTGGAGCGGGGGATCCACTCTGGGGCCAACGTCCTGACTTTC. It translates to CASSLERGIHSGANVLTF.

The chain links TRBV29-1 to TRBJ2-2; 8 nucleotides align to TRBD2. V was clipped by 6 bases and J by 3 bases; unmatched bases: 9. The CDR3 loop spans 15 amino acids. Germline assignment: CDR1 SQVTM and CDR2 ANQGSEA. CDR3 loop: CSVTREAAYTGELFF. The CDR3 DNA follows: TGCAGCGTGACGCGGGAGGCGGCGTACACCGGGGAGCTGTTTTTT.

The rearrangement joins TRBV19 to TRBJ2-3; weak D call: TRBD1 (5 bases). The V end lost 5 bases, the J end lost 1 base, and 22 bases lay between the germline ends. CDR3 size: 18 residues. Germline V gene data show CDR1 as LNHDA and CDR2 as SQIVND (reference sequence). This chain's CDR3 is CASSERPLFEGGTDTQYF. The CDR3 coding sequence is TGTGCCAGTAGTGAAAGACCCTTGTTCGAAGGGGGCACAGATACGCAGTATTTT.

V and J are TRBV6-1 and TRBJ2-5; D is ambiguous. The CDR3 loop spans 12 amino acids. Germline V gene lookup returns CDR1 MNHNS and CDR2 SASEGT. Deletions cut 7 bases from V and 5 bases from J, with 11 bases between. The CDR3 protein is CASNRSPETQYF. The CDR3 bases are TGTGCCAGCAATCGGTCCCCGGAGACCCAGTACTTC.

This rearrangement joins TRBV5-1 to TRBJ2-5, with D perhaps matching TRBD1 (6 bases). The CDR3 loop spans 15 amino acids. CDR1 is SGHRS, CDR2 YFSETQ, per germline. Trimming removed 4 bases at V and 3 bases at J, with 16 bases between. The CDR3, as DNA: TGCGCCAGCAGCCCTACCTGGGCAGGGGAAGAGACCCAGTACTTC. Amino acid sequence: CASSPTWAGEETQYF.

The V and J genes are TRBV19 and TRBJ2-2, with 9 bases identical to TRBD2. From germline, CDR1 is LNHDA and CDR2 SQIVND (reference sequence). CDR3 length: 14 residues. V shed 6 bases, J shed 3 bases, and the junction held 2 bases outside the gene matches. CDR3 bases: TGTGCCAGTAGAGTAGCGGGAGACACCGGGGAGCTGTTTTTT. As protein: CASRVAGDTGELFF.